The 10 T cell receptor beta chains below were found in one sample sequenced in a study of beta chain features in type 1 diabetes (dated by TCRdb to the late 2010s). Library prep was done by the immunoSEQ multiplex PCR assay. All of the isolated RNA was reverse transcribed with the High Capacity cDNA Reverse Transcription Kit, so expressed TCRB transcripts were sequenced. Drawn from immuneACCESS, this table holds only the in-frame rearrangements with V and J called that TCRdb kept. Clones are partly lost; checked studies trace under half to an unresolved V gene and leave the rest unexplained. The sample table shows 310,000 or so clones, and roughly 9% are seen once. The top ten clonotypes cover approximately 1% of the sample. Results and caveats for the whole study, not just this receptor: In all four CD4+ subsets, TCRB CDR3 length was moderately but significantly shorter in type 1 diabetes patients.

Their antigen targets remain unknown. Source material: central memory CD4+ T cells from blood. The receptors derive from a man aged 25-40 years with type 1 diabetes.

The chain uses TRBV9 and TRBJ2-5; 11 nucleotides match TRBD2. Germline trimming cut 4 bases from V and 2 bases from J; bases unmatched to any gene: 13. Germline V gene sequence: CDR1 SGDLS, CDR2 YYNGEE. This CDR3 region has 18 residues. The CDR3 reads CASSPRGSGGGVQETQYF. The CDR3 DNA follows: TGTGCCAGCAGCCCCCGAGGTAGCGGGGGGGGTGTTCAAGAGACCCAGTACTTC.

The chain links TRBV5-1 to TRBJ1-1, with D uncertain. The CDR3 runs 14 residues. V shed 0 bases and J shed 0 bases, with 6 bases lying between them. Germline loops: CDR1 SGHRS, CDR2 YFSETQ. CDR3 DNA sequence: TGCGCCAGCAGCTTGGAGGCAGTGAACACTGAAGCTTTCTTT. It codes for CASSLEAVNTEAFF.

In its sample, this clone was seen a few times. CDR3 region: CASSPDRARAGELFF. The CDR3, as DNA: TGTGCCAGCAGCCCGGACAGGGCTCGGGCCGGGGAGCTGTTTTTT. The rearrangement joins TRBV7-2 to TRBJ2-2, with 8 bases aligning to TRBD1. Losses at the gene ends were 5 bases for V and 6 bases for J; bases not matched to a gene: 8. The germline V gene has CDR1 SGHTA and CDR2 FQGNSA. The CDR3 has 15 amino acids.

This clone was counted a few times. The chain has TRBV13 and TRBJ1-2; 8 bases fit TRBD1. Looked up from germline, CDR1 is PRHDT and CDR2 is FYEKMQ (reference sequence). The CDR3 is 15 amino acids. With 5 bases clipped from V and 6 bases from J, the junction kept 11 bases outside the gene matches. The CDR3, as DNA: TGTGCCAGCAGCACCGGACAGGGATGGTTCGATGGCTACACCTTC. It codes for CASSTGQGWFDGYTF.

This chain links TRBV25-1 with TRBJ2-7; TRBD1 is a possible D gene (6 bases). Looked up from germline, CDR1 is MGHDK and CDR2 is SYGVNS. V was trimmed by 6 bases and J by 3 bases, leaving 15 bases between them. This CDR3 is built from 14 residues. CDR3 bases: TGTGCCAGCAGACCAAGGGACAACAACTACGAGCAGTACTTC. Translated, it gives CASRPRDNNYEQYF.

The gene calls are TRBV14 and TRBJ1-5; no clear D. CDR1 is SGHDN and CDR2 is FVKESK in the germline V gene. This CDR3 comprises 13 residues. V was trimmed by 6 bases and J by 0 bases, leaving 6 bases between them. The DNA for the CDR3 is TGTGCCAGCAGTCACCGTAGCAATCAGCCCCAGCATTTT. This encodes CASSHRSNQPQHF.

This clone appeared a few times. The chain recombines TRBV30 with TRBJ2-7, with 9 bases identical to TRBD1. The germline V gene has CDR1 GTSNPN and CDR2 SVGIG (reference sequence). The V segment lost 2 bases and the J segment 3 bases; nucleotides outside the gene matches: 8. The CDR3 loop spans 15 amino acids. The CDR3 spells CAWSSPGTGNYEQYF. DNA for the CDR3: TGTGCCTGGAGTTCTCCCGGGACAGGGAACTACGAGCAGTACTTC.

The rearrangement uses TRBV30 and TRBJ2-5; D is perhaps TRBD1 (5 bases). V shed 0 bases and J shed 5 bases, with 19 bases lying between them. The CDR3 totals 16 residues. The germline gives CDR1 GTSNPN, CDR2 SVGIG (reference sequence). The CDR3 DNA is TGTGCCTGGAGTGTCCAGCCTAGGGGCAGAATGGAGACCCAGTACTTC. Encoded protein: CAWSVQPRGRMETQYF.

This clone was detected a few times. This sequence joins TRBV4-3 and TRBJ2-7; a weak D match, TRBD2 (5 bases). V was shortened by 0 bases and J by 0 bases, with 12 bases between the two germline ends. This CDR3 has 16 amino acids. The germline gives CDR1 LGHNA, CDR2 YSLEER. For the CDR3, the DNA is TGCGCCAGCAGCCAAGATGTGGAGGCGATCTCCTACGAGCAGTACTTC. This encodes CASSQDVEAISYEQYF.

The rearrangement joins TRBV28 to TRBJ1-4; no definite D call. The germline CDR1 and CDR2 sequences are MDHEN and SYDVKM. The ends were cut back, 4 bases at V and 5 bases at J, with 11 bases in the middle. The CDR3 totals 14 residues. CDR3 region: CASSSPPANEKLFF. Written as DNA, the CDR3 is TGTGCCAGCAGTTCGCCCCCAGCAAATGAAAAACTGTTTTTT.